The 23 T cell receptor beta chains reported below all come from one sample, sequenced in a study of blood T cell repertoires in COVID-19. Repertoires were generated with immunoSEQ multiplex PCR, while TCRdb's copy carries only in-frame clones and drops some. The repertoire consists of around 71,000 clones, with 83% occurring once and the leading ten covering approximately 7%. The sequenced sample was peripheral blood. These receptors were taken from a man aged 30 to 39 with COVID-19, enrolled during active disease.

Points on this clone: This same CDR3 is encoded by further DNA sequences in the sample. The gene calls are TRBV27 and TRBJ1-5; no firm D call. V lost 3 bases and J lost 6, with 9 bases in between. CDR1 is MNHEY, CDR2 SMNVEV, per germline (reference sequence). The CDR3 is 13 amino acids. The CDR3 DNA reads TGTGCCAGCAGTTTGAGGGAAGGTCAGCCCCAGCATTTT. It is translated as CASSLREGQPQHF.

This clone has just a few counts. V and J are TRBV5-6 and TRBJ2-1, with TRBD1 as a possible D gene (6 bases). Germline CDR1 and CDR2: SGHDT and YYEEEE. The V gene lost 0 bases and the J gene lost 1 base, with 8 bases spanning the gap. CDR3 length: 15 amino acids. The CDR3 DNA reads TGTGCCAGCAGCTTGGCCGGGACATCCTACAATGAGCAGTTCTTC. It encodes CASSLAGTSYNEQFF.

The chain carries TRBV7-9 and TRBJ2-7, with 7 nucleotides matching TRBD1. V shed 5 bases, J shed 5 bases, and the junction held 3 bases outside the gene matches. The CDR3 is 12 residues long. Germline assignment: CDR1 SEHNR and CDR2 FQNEAQ (reference sequence). In nucleotides, the CDR3 is TGTGCCAGCAGCCCCGACAGGGACGAGCAGTACTTC. This codes for CASSPDRDEQYF. The full variable domain, with the rest looked up from reference TRBV7-9 and TRBJ2-7, is DTGVSQNPRHKITKRGQNVTFRCDPISEHNRLYWYRQTLGQGPEFLTYFQNEAQLEKSRLLSDRFSAERPKGSFSTLEIQRTEQGDSAMYLCASSPDRDEQYFGPGTRLTVT.

J is TRBJ1-2 and V is TRBV19; D possibly corresponds to TRBD1 (6 bases). The V end lost 5 bases, the J end lost 6 bases, and 13 bases lay between the germline ends. In germline, CDR1 is LNHDA, CDR2 SQIVND (reference sequence). The CDR3 consists of 13 residues. CDR3 in amino acids: CASSPRQVDGYTF. The CDR3, as DNA: TGTGCCAGTAGTCCGCGACAGGTAGATGGCTACACCTTC. Full variable domain (missing parts from reference TRBV19 and TRBJ1-2): DGGITQSPKYLFRKEGQNVTLSCEQNLNHDAMYWYRQDPGQGLRLIYYSQIVNDFQKGDIAEGYSVSREKKESFPLTVTSAQKNPTAFYLCASSPRQVDGYTFGSGTRLTVV.

The chain employs TRBV10-2 and TRBJ2-1; tentative D call: TRBD2 (5 bases). The CDR3 totals 14 residues. Trimming stripped 7 bases from V and 2 bases from J, with 12 bases between. Germline V gene lookup returns CDR1 WSHSY and CDR2 SAAADI. CDR3 sequence reads: CASTGTAAYNEQFF. The CDR3, as DNA: TGCGCCAGCACGGGAACGGCTGCCTACAATGAGCAGTTCTTC.

The chain couples TRBV28 to TRBJ1-6, with TRBD1 matching 7 bases. The CDR3 is made up of 15 amino acids. Germline V lookup: CDR1 MDHEN, CDR2 SYDVKM. V lost 5 bases, J lost 9 bases, and 10 bases stayed unmatched. The CDR3 reads CASSPTDRLSSPLHF. CDR3 DNA: TGTGCCAGCAGTCCAACGGACAGGCTCAGTTCACCCCTCCACTTT.

In this sample, this clone turned up a few times. The genes are TRBV6-4 and TRBJ2-3; maybe TRBD1 (6 bases). The length of the CDR3 is 15 residues. V gave up 8 bases and J gave up 3 bases, with 18 bases separating them. The germline gives CDR1 MRHNA, CDR2 SNTAGT. The CDR3 reads CASAEGNRETDTQYF. CDR3 coding DNA: TGTGCCAGCGCCGAGGGAAACAGGGAAACAGATACGCAGTATTTT.

The J gene is TRBJ1-1, the V gene TRBV6-4; the D gene is possibly TRBD1 (5 bases). The V gene's germline CDR1 is MRHNA and CDR2 SNTAGT. The CDR3 sequence is 14 residues long. V was cut by 6 bases and J by 0 bases, with 11 bases left in between. CDR3: CASRPGPLNTEAFF. DNA of the CDR3: TGTGCCAGCAGACCAGGGCCCCTGAACACTGAAGCTTTCTTT.

The J gene is TRBJ1-2, the V gene TRBV28; perhaps TRBD1 as D (5 bases). CDR3 size: 13 residues. Per germline, CDR1 MDHEN and CDR2 SYDVKM. V was cut by 3 bases and J by 4 bases, with 9 bases left in between. CDR3 region: CASSLAGGYGYTF. The CDR3 DNA follows: TGTGCCAGCAGTTTGGCCGGGGGCTATGGCTACACCTTC.

J is TRBJ1-3 and V is TRBV28; no definite D call. V was shortened by 7 bases and J by 10 bases, with 23 bases between the two germline ends. There are 15 residues in the CDR3. Germline V gives CDR1 MDHEN, CDR2 SYDVKM. The CDR3 nucleotides read TGTGCCAGCATTCATTCGACAATCGACCGAGGGACCATATATTTT. Its translation: CASIHSTIDRGTIYF. The full variable domain, rest sourced from reference TRBV28 and TRBJ1-3, is DVKVTQSSRYLVKRTGEKVFLECVQDMDHENMFWYRQDPGLGLRLIYFSYDVKMKEKGDIPEGYSVSREKKERFSLILESASTNQTSMYLCASIHSTIDRGTIYFGEGSWLTVV.

The CDR3 reads CASSVQGAANEKLFF. DNA of the CDR3: TGCGCCAGCAGCGTCCAGGGGGCGGCTAATGAAAAACTGTTTTTT. The rearrangement links TRBV5-1 to TRBJ1-4; TRBD1 matches 8 bases. Germline V gives CDR1 SGHRS, CDR2 YFSETQ. CDR3 length: 15 amino acids. With 4 bases clipped from V and 3 bases from J, the junction kept 5 bases outside the gene matches.

In DNA form, the CDR3 reads TGTGCCAGCAGCTCGGTAGCGGGTCTAGCCTACAATGAGCAGTTCTTC. This gives the protein CASSSVAGLAYNEQFF. The V gene is TRBV7-2, the J gene TRBJ2-1; TRBD2 matches at 7 bases. The V gene's germline CDR1 is SGHTA and CDR2 FQGNSA. This CDR3 is built from 16 residues. Trimming at V came to 4 bases and at J to 2 bases, leaving 8 bases not matched to a gene.

The genes are TRBV5-6 and TRBJ2-6, with no clear D. The CDR3 is made up of 16 amino acids. From germline, CDR1 is SGHDT and CDR2 YYEEEE. The ends were cut back, 4 bases at V and 0 bases at J, with 11 bases in the middle. CDR3 amino acids: CASSRGPPSGANVLTF. In nucleotides, the CDR3 is TGTGCCAGCAGCCGTGGGCCCCCCTCTGGGGCCAACGTCCTGACTTTC.

V is TRBV10-3 and J is TRBJ2-1; TRBD2 matches 13 bases. The CDR3 is made up of 16 amino acids. The V segment lost 2 bases and the J segment 9 bases; nucleotides outside the gene matches: 7. Germline V CDR1 and CDR2: ENHRY, SYGVKD. CDR3 coding DNA: TGTGCCATCAGTGAGCCCGGACTAGCGGGAGTAGGTGAGCAGTTCTTC. Protein product: CAISEPGLAGVGEQFF.

In its sample, this clone was seen once. The gene calls are TRBV20-1 and TRBJ1-3, with D tentatively TRBD1 (5 bases). The CDR3 contains 15 residues. Trimming cost V 3 bases and J 4 bases, with 16 bases left between them. CDR1 DFQATT and CDR2 SNEGSKA come from the germline V gene (reference sequence). CDR3 sequence (DNA): TGCAGTGCTAGTGAGGGGCGCGGTTACGGAAACACCATATATTTT. The encoded protein is CSASEGRGYGNTIYF.

The rearrangement joins TRBV30 to TRBJ2-3, with 14 bases matching TRBD2. V lost 4 bases, J lost 1 base, and 7 bases stayed unmatched. Germline-derived CDR1 and CDR2 are GTSNPN and SVGIG (reference sequence). The CDR3 is 17 residues long. The CDR3 coding sequence is TGTGCCTGGAACAAAGGGACTAGCGGGAGACGCACAGATACGCAGTATTTT. It specifies CAWNKGTSGRRTDTQYF. The whole variable domain, filled in from reference TRBV30 and TRBJ2-3, reads SQTIHQWPATLVQPVGSPLSLECTVEGTSNPNLYWYRQAAGRGLQLLFYSVGIGQISSEVPQNLSASRPQDRQFILSSKKLLLSDSGFYLCAWNKGTSGRRTDTQYFGPGTRLTVL.

V is TRBV9 and J is TRBJ1-1, with D unresolved. V shed 0 bases and J shed 5 bases, with 5 bases lying between them. Germline V gene data show CDR1 as SGDLS and CDR2 as YYNGEE. The CDR3 spans 12 residues. As DNA, the CDR3 is TGTGCCAGCAGCGTAGGGGAGACTGAAGCTTTCTTT. This gives the protein CASSVGETEAFF.

This chain joins TRBV28 and TRBJ1-1; perhaps TRBD1 as D (6 bases). This CDR3 region has 13 residues. Germline CDR1 is MDHEN and CDR2 is SYDVKM. V was trimmed by 8 bases and J by 1 base, leaving 11 bases between them. The CDR3 nucleotides read TGTGCCAGCGTATTGACAGGGAACACTGAAGCTTTCTTT. Amino acids: CASVLTGNTEAFF. Full variable domain (outside the CDR3, taken from reference TRBV28 and TRBJ1-1): DVKVTQSSRYLVKRTGEKVFLECVQDMDHENMFWYRQDPGLGLRLIYFSYDVKMKEKGDIPEGYSVSREKKERFSLILESASTNQTSMYLCASVLTGNTEAFFGQGTRLTVV.

The chain recombines TRBV19 with TRBJ2-1; 11 bases are a match to TRBD2. CDR1 and CDR2 from the germline V gene are LNHDA and SQIVND (reference sequence). There are 14 residues in the CDR3. The J segment lost 8 bases and the V segment lost 6 bases, leaving 6 bases of the junction unmatched. This CDR3 reads CASRRTSGSHEQFF. Here the CDR3 DNA reads TGTGCCAGTAGACGCACTAGCGGGAGTCATGAGCAGTTCTTC.

This clone has only a few counts. The rearrangement links TRBV15 to TRBJ1-2; D is uncertain. Deletions cut 0 bases from V and 5 bases from J, with 7 bases between. The CDR3 spans 13 residues. CDR1 and CDR2 from the germline V gene are LNHNV and YYDKDF (reference sequence). CDR3 nucleotide sequence: TGTGCCACCAGCAGAGATCAACTGTATGGCTACACCTTC. As protein: CATSRDQLYGYTF.

The chain has TRBV21-1 and TRBJ2-7; whether TRBD2, the table's D call, matches the DNA was not checked. TRBV21-1 is a pseudogene segment. The CDR3 runs 13 residues. The CDR3: CASSKSGSGEQYF. The DNA for the CDR3 is TGTGCCAGCAGCAAGAGCGGGTCGGGGGAGCAGTACTTC.

A few counts support this clone. CDR3: CASSIVGGSNGYTF. CDR3 nucleotides: TGTGCCAGCAGCATTGTGGGGGGAAGTAATGGCTACACCTTC. V is TRBV3-1 (or the pseudogene TRBV3-2) and J is TRBJ1-2, with D possibly TRBD1 on 5 matching bases. With 5 bases removed from V and 6 bases from J, the gap between germline ends came to 16 bases. In germline, CDR1 is LGHDT, CDR2 YNNKEL (reference sequence). The CDR3 totals 14 residues.

V usage is TRBV19 and J usage is TRBJ1-1; D is perhaps TRBD1 (5 bases). Trimming took off 3 bases at V and 4 bases at J, with 12 bases between the two ends. CDR3 size: 14 residues. Germline loops: CDR1 LNHDA, CDR2 SQIVND (reference sequence). CDR3 protein: CASSIGALGTEAFF. The DNA for the CDR3 is TGTGCCAGTAGTATTGGGGCCTTGGGCACTGAAGCTTTCTTT.